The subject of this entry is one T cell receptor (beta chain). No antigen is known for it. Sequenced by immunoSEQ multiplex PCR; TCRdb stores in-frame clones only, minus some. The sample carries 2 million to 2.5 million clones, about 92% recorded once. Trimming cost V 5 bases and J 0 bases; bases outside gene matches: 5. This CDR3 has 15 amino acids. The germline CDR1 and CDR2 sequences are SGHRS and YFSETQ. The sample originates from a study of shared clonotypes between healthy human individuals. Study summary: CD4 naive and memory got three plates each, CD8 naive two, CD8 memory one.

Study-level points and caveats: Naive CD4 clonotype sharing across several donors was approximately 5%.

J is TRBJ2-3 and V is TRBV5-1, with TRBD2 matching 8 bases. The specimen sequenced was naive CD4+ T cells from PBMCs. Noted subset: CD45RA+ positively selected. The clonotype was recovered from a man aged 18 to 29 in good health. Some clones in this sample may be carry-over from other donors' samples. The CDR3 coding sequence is TGCGCCAGCAGGGCGGGAGGATCTAGCACAGATACGCAGTATTTT. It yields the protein CASRAGGSSTDTQYF. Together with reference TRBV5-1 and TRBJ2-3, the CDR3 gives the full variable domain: KAGVTQTPRYLIKTRGQQVTLSCSPISGHRSVSWYQQTPGQGLQFLFEYFSETQRNKGNFPGRFSGRQFSNSRSEMNVSTLELGDSALYLCASRAGGSSTDTQYFGPGTRLTVL.